Below are 22 T cell receptor beta chains sequenced from a single sample in a study of blood T cell repertoires in COVID-19. Profiling relied on immunoSEQ multiplex PCR, and the TCRdb table lists in-frame clones only, not all of them. The table lists 100,000 or so clones, around 84% of them singletons, with about 2% in the top ten. Source material: peripheral blood. These receptors all come from an older man with active or convalescent COVID-19.

The chain combines TRBV28 with TRBJ2-2, with a possible D match to TRBD2 (5 bases). V was pared by 6 bases and J by 6 bases, with 14 bases between. Germline V gene sequence: CDR1 MDHEN, CDR2 SYDVKM. There are 14 residues in the CDR3. This chain's CDR3 is CASRKPGSPGELFF. The DNA for the CDR3 is TGTGCCAGCAGAAAGCCGGGGAGTCCCGGGGAGCTGTTTTTT.

CDR3 region: CASSYDRPSGNTIYF. The CDR3 DNA is TGTGCCAGCAGCTACGACAGGCCTTCTGGAAACACCATATATTTT. The chain combines TRBV7-9 with TRBJ1-3; maybe TRBD1 (6 bases). Germline V lookup: CDR1 SEHNR, CDR2 FQNEAQ (reference sequence). V lost 4 bases to trimming and J lost 1 base, with 11 bases between them. The CDR3 has 15 amino acids.

The gene calls are TRBV29-1 and TRBJ2-3, with D possibly being TRBD2 (6 bases). This CDR3 region has 16 residues. The V gene's germline CDR1 is SQVTM and CDR2 ANQGSEA. Deletions cut 2 bases from V and 0 bases from J, with 15 bases between. CDR3 protein: CSVETPEGRSTDTQYF. The DNA of the CDR3 is TGCAGCGTTGAAACTCCGGAGGGGCGTAGCACAGATACGCAGTATTTT.

Concerning this clone: In the same sample, other DNA sequences code for this CDR3. The V gene is TRBV3-1 (or the pseudogene TRBV3-2), the J gene TRBJ1-6; weak D call: TRBD1 (5 bases). V shed 3 bases and J shed 7 bases, with 10 bases lying between them. Looked up from germline, CDR1 is LGHDT and CDR2 is YNNKEL (reference sequence). The CDR3 is 14 amino acids. CDR3 nucleotides: TGTGCCAGCAGCCACACAGGAGGGAATTCACCCCTCCACTTT. It encodes CASSHTGGNSPLHF.

This clone was found a few times. This chain links TRBV2 with TRBJ2-3, with 8 bases lining up with TRBD2. V shed 5 bases, J shed 4 bases, and the junction held 5 bases outside the gene matches. The CDR3 runs 14 residues. From germline, CDR1 is SNHLY and CDR2 FYNNEI. As DNA, the CDR3 is TGTGCCAGCAGTTACGGGGGGGGTGCAGATACGCAGTATTTT. Protein product: CASSYGGGADTQYF.

As concerns this clone: Other DNA sequences of this sample code for an identical CDR3. The chain recombines TRBV19 with TRBJ1-4, with 10 bases that match TRBD1. CDR1 and CDR2 from the germline V gene are LNHDA and SQIVND (reference sequence). There are 15 residues in the CDR3. V was clipped by 5 bases and J by 7 bases; unmatched bases: 7. The CDR3 is CASSPRTGGGEKLFF. The CDR3 region has the DNA TGTGCCAGTAGTCCTCGGACAGGGGGGGGTGAAAAACTGTTTTTT. Looking up the rest from reference TRBV19 and TRBJ1-4 gives the full variable domain: DGGITQSPKYLFRKEGQNVTLSCEQNLNHDAMYWYRQDPGQGLRLIYYSQIVNDFQKGDIAEGYSVSREKKESFPLTVTSAQKNPTAFYLCASSPRTGGGEKLFFGSGTQLSVL.

The J gene is TRBJ1-5, the V gene TRBV28; D might be TRBD1 (6 bases). This CDR3 contains 15 residues. The germline CDR1 and CDR2 sequences are MDHEN and SYDVKM. V was pared by 4 bases and J by 0 bases, with 10 bases between. The CDR3 DNA reads TGTGCCAGCAGTTCCAGGACAGCTAGCAATCAGCCCCAGCATTTT. This sequence encodes CASSSRTASNQPQHF.

The chain carries TRBV5-1 and TRBJ1-2; 7 bases are a match to TRBD1. In germline, CDR1 is SGHRS, CDR2 YFSETQ. J lost 0 bases, V lost 4 bases, and 6 bases had no gene match. The CDR3 covers 15 residues. CDR3 DNA sequence: TGCGCCAGCAGCCCTCGGACAGGAGCTAACTATGGCTACACCTTC. Translated, it gives CASSPRTGANYGYTF.

This chain uses TRBV15 with TRBJ2-6; possibly TRBD1 for D (5 bases). Germline CDR1 reads LNHNV; CDR2 reads YYDKDF (reference sequence). The CDR3 runs to 16 residues. Trimming took off 3 bases at V and 0 bases at J, with 9 bases between the two ends. CDR3 DNA sequence: TGTGCCACCAGCAGCGGAAGGGGCTCTGGGGCCAACGTCCTGACTTTC. It translates to CATSSGRGSGANVLTF.

The CDR3 nucleotides are TGTGCCAGCTCGGAGCTTCGGGGGGATTCACCCCTCCACTTT. This sequence encodes CASSELRGDSPLHF. This chain uses TRBV2 with TRBJ1-6, with a possible D match to TRBD1 (5 bases). Germline values: CDR1 SNHLY, CDR2 FYNNEI. V was trimmed by 8 bases and J by 8 bases, leaving 16 bases between them. The CDR3 length is 14 residues.

The gene calls are TRBV27 and TRBJ2-3; D is possibly TRBD1 (6 bases). Germline CDR1 reads MNHEY; CDR2 reads SMNVEV (reference sequence). This CDR3 region has 18 residues. Trimming took 0 bases from V and 1 from J, leaving 17 bases between them. CDR3 region: CASSLSSGAGAGTDTQYF. DNA of the CDR3: TGTGCCAGCAGTTTATCGTCAGGGGCGGGTGCGGGCACAGATACGCAGTATTTT.

The chain combines TRBV7-2 with TRBJ2-1; D is possibly TRBD2 (7 bases). The V end was cut by 6 bases, the J end by 9 bases, with 24 bases between. Germline CDR1 and CDR2: SGHTA and FQGNSA. The CDR3 is 16 amino acids. CDR3 sequence reads: CASRIAGGGGLTEQFF. The CDR3 DNA sequence: TGTGCCAGCAGGATAGCCGGGGGCGGGGGTCTCACTGAGCAGTTCTTC.

The rearrangement uses TRBV19 and TRBJ1-2; TRBD1 agrees at 8 bases. The CDR3 totals 14 residues. Germline trimming cut 6 bases from V and 2 bases from J; bases unmatched to any gene: 5. CDR1 and CDR2 from the germline V gene are LNHDA and SQIVND (reference sequence). DNA for the CDR3: TGTGCCAGTAGGGATGGACAGGGAAACTATGGCTACACCTTC. Translation gives CASRDGQGNYGYTF.

Of note for this clone: Additional DNA sequences in this sample encode the identical CDR3. The chain combines TRBV7-2 with TRBJ2-7, with a weak D call TRBD2 (6 bases). Germline lookup yields CDR1 SGHTA and CDR2 FQGNSA. This CDR3 comprises 15 residues. Trimming took 1 base from V and 0 from J, leaving 10 bases between them. CDR3 protein: CASSLVGGASYEQYF. The DNA of the CDR3 is TGTGCCAGCAGCTTAGTGGGCGGGGCCTCCTACGAGCAGTACTTC.

The chain uses TRBV3-1 (or the pseudogene TRBV3-2) and TRBJ2-1; possibly TRBD1 for D (6 bases). The length of the CDR3 is 13 residues. V lost 6 bases to trimming and J lost 7 bases, with 13 bases between them. Germline values: CDR1 LGHDT, CDR2 YNNKEL (reference sequence). The CDR3 DNA sequence: TGTGCCAGCAGATTACAGGGAGTGAATGAGCAGTTCTTC. It is translated as CASRLQGVNEQFF.

This sequence joins TRBV18 and TRBJ2-5; D not certain. V dropped 1 base and J dropped 4 bases, with 10 bases sitting between them. The CDR3 runs to 14 residues. Germline CDR1 reads KGHSH; CDR2 reads LQKENI. The CDR3, as DNA: TGTGCCAGCTCACCACTAGACACGGTAGAGACCCAGTACTTC. Translating it yields CASSPLDTVETQYF. The full variable domain, rest sourced from reference TRBV18 and TRBJ2-5, is NAGVMQNPRHLVRRRGQEARLRCSPMKGHSHVYWYRQLPEEGLKFMVYLQKENIIDESGMPKERFSAEFPKEGPSILRIQQVVRGDSAAYFCASSPLDTVETQYFGPGTRLLVL.

CDR3 loop: CASSPQGTSRINEQFF. CDR3 DNA: TGTGCCAGCAGCCCCCAAGGGACTTCCCGGATAAATGAGCAGTTCTTC. The chain uses TRBV7-3 and TRBJ2-1, with D possibly TRBD2 on 6 matching bases. Trimming removed 5 bases at V and 7 bases at J, with 21 bases between. The germline gives CDR1 SGHTA, CDR2 FQGTGA. The CDR3 covers 16 residues.

This clone came up a few times. The CDR3 DNA reads as TGTGCCATCAGTGAGTCGATAGCGGAGACCCAGTACTTC. This encodes CAISESIAETQYF. V is TRBV10-3 and J is TRBJ2-5; D may be TRBD2 (5 bases). Germline lookup yields CDR1 ENHRY and CDR2 SYGVKD. The CDR3 extends over 13 amino acids. Deletions cut 0 bases from V and 5 bases from J, with 7 bases between.

The chain employs TRBV5-1 and TRBJ1-2; the D gene is possibly TRBD1 (5 bases). Germline V gene data show CDR1 as SGHRS and CDR2 as YFSETQ. The CDR3 extends over 14 amino acids. The germline V and J ends were trimmed by 2 bases and 6 bases, with 14 bases remaining between them. CDR3 region: CASSFWGEEDGYTF. In DNA, the CDR3 is TGCGCCAGCAGCTTCTGGGGGGAGGAGGATGGCTACACCTTC.

This rearrangement joins TRBV6-5 to TRBJ1-2, with TRBD1 matching over 7 bases. V dropped 2 bases and J dropped 3; count of bases not matched to a gene: 0. CDR1 is MNHEY and CDR2 is SVGAGI in the germline V gene. This CDR3 has 13 amino acids. The CDR3 nucleotides are TGTGCCAGCAGTTACGGGACAGACTATGGCTACACCTTC. The encoded protein is CASSYGTDYGYTF.

V is TRBV18 and J is TRBJ2-1; 10 bases agree with TRBD1. The CDR3 runs to 13 residues. V trimming: 3 bases; J trimming: 9 bases; junction bases outside the gene matches: 2. Per the germline V gene, CDR1 is KGHSH and CDR2 is LQKENI. The CDR3 region is CASSPDRGIEQFF. The CDR3, as DNA: TGTGCCAGCTCACCGGACAGGGGGATTGAGCAGTTCTTC.

The V and J genes are TRBV19 and TRBJ1-2, with D perhaps TRBD1 (5 bases). There are 14 residues in the CDR3. V lost 8 bases and J lost 4, with 17 bases in between. The germline V gene has CDR1 LNHDA and CDR2 SQIVND (reference sequence). CDR3 DNA: TGTGCCAGTCGTGGGGGGAGCGGGGTCTATGGCTACACCTTC. It specifies CASRGGSGVYGYTF.